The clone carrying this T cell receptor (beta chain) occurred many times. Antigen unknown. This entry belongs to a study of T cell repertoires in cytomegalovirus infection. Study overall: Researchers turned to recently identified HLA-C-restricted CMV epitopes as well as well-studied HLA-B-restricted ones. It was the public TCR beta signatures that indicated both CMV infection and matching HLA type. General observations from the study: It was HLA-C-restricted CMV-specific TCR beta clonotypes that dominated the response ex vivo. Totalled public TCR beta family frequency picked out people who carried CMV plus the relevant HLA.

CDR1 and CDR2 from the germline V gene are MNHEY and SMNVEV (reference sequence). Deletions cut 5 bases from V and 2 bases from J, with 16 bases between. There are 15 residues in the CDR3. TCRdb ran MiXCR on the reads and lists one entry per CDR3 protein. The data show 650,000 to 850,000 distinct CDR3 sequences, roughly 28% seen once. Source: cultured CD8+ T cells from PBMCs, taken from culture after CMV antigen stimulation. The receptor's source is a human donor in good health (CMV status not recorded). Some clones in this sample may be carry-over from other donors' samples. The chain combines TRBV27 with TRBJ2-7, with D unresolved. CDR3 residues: CASSILKKTPYEQYF. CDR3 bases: TGTGCCAGCAGTATACTAAAAAAAACCCCCTACGAGCAGTACTTC.